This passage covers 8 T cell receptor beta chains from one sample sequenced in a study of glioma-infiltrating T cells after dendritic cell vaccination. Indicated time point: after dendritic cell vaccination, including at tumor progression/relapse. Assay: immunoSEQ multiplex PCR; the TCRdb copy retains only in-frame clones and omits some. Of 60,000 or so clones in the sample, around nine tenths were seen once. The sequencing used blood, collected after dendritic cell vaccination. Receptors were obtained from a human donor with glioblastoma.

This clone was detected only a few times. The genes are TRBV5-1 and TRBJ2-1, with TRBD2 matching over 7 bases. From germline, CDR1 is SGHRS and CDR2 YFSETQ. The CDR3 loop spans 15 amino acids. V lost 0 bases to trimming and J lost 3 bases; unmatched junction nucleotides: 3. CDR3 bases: TGCGCCAGCAGCTTGGGGAGCGGGGTCTACAATGAGCAGTTCTTC. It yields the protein CASSLGSGVYNEQFF.

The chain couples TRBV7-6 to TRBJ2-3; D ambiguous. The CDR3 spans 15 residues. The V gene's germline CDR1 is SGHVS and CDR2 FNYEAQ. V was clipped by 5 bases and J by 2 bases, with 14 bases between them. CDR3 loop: CASSIRLFDTDTQYF. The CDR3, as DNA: TGTGCCAGCAGCATCCGACTCTTCGACACAGATACGCAGTATTTT.

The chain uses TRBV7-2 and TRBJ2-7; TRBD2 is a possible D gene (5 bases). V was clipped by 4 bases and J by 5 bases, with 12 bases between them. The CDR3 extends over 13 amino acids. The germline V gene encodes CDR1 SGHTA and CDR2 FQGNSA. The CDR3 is CASSSRTGNEQYF. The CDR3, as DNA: TGTGCCAGCAGCTCTCGCACGGGAAACGAGCAGTACTTC.

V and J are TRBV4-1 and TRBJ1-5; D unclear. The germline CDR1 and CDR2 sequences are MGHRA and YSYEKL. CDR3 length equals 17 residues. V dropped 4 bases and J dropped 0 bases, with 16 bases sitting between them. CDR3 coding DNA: TGCGCCAGCAGCCCGGGTGGAGTAGGTGATAGCAATCAGCCCCAGCATTTT. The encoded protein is CASSPGGVGDSNQPQHF.

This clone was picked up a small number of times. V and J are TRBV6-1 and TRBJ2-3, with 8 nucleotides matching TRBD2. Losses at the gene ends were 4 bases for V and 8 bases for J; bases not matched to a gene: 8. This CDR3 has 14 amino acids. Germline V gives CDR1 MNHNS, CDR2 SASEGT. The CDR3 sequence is CASSGERGLATQYF. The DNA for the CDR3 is TGTGCCAGCAGTGGTGAGCGGGGGCTGGCTACGCAGTATTTT.

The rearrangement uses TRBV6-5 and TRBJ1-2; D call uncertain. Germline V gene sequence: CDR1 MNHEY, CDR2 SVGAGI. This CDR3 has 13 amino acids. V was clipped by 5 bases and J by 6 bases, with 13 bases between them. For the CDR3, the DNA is TGTGCCAGCAGTCCAGACACATTAAATGGCTACACCTTC. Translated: CASSPDTLNGYTF.

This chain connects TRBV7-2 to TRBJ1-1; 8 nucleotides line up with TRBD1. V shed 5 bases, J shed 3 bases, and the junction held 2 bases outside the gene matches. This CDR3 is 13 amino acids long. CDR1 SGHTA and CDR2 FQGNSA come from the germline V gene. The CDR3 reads CASSDRGDTEAFF. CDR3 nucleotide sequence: TGTGCCAGCAGCGACAGGGGAGACACTGAAGCTTTCTTT.

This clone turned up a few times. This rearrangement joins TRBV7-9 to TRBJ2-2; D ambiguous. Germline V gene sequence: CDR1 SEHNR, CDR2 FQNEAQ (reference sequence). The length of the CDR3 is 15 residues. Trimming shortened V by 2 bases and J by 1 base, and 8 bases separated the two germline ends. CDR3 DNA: TGTGCCAGCAGCTTAAGTTCACAGAACACCGGGGAGCTGTTTTTT. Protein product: CASSLSSQNTGELFF.